This paragraph reports one T cell receptor (beta chain). This entry belongs to a study of blood T cell repertoires in COVID-19. As for the study in general: Samples came from the United States, Italy and Spain, spanning acute and convalescent COVID-19.

From germline, CDR1 is GTSNPN and CDR2 SVGIG (reference sequence). Trimming cost V 2 bases and J 4 bases; bases outside gene matches: 5. The CDR3 length is 14 residues. Method: immunoSEQ multiplex PCR; TCRdb's copy keeps in-frame clones and lacks some. The data contain almost 250,000 clones, about 89% of them singletons. This clonotype originated in a woman aged 25 to 39 who had recovered from COVID-19. The chain is built from TRBV30 and TRBJ1-2, with TRBD1 identical over 9 bases. The sequenced material came from PBMCs or T cells enriched from blood (not recorded which). This CDR3 is CAWSPMTGGYGYTF. The DNA for the CDR3 is TGTGCCTGGAGTCCCATGACAGGGGGCTATGGCTACACCTTC.